This TCR beta chain was captured by sequencing in a study of post-analysis software for immune sequencing data. In the study overall: Recorded disease courses covered relapsing-remitting, secondary progressive and progressive-relapsing multiple sclerosis. Some patients had no subtype annotation. Findings and limits, study-wide: There were five TRBV segments more frequent in patients than controls, and TRBV5-6, TRBV5-1 and TRBV20-1 were among them. The normalized Chao1 diversity of multiple sclerosis patients was significantly lower than that of controls.

Sequencing libraries made from TCR beta cDNA carried unique molecular identifiers. T cells, roughly 1 to 10 million of them, yielded 500,000 or so cDNA molecules. TCRdb fed the PCR reads into MiXCR, producing one record per CDR3 protein. Among about 460,000 distinct CDR3 sequences listed, under 55% were seen once. Regarding this clonotype: Its antigen remains unidentified.

The ends lost 3 bases at V and 1 base at J; junction bases unmatched: 5. This CDR3 has 16 residues. The V gene is TRBV12-3 or TRBV12-4, the J gene TRBJ2-1; 8 bases align to TRBD2. The sequenced sample was blood. This sequence originates from a girl aged 5-17 years with multiple sclerosis. This chain's CDR3 is CASSFTSGLSYNEQFF. Here the CDR3 DNA reads TGTGCCAGCAGTTTTACTAGCGGTCTTTCCTACAATGAGCAGTTCTTC.